This TCR beta chain is drawn from a study of tissue T cells after allogeneic stem cell transplantation. TCRdb keeps only in-frame clones here, not all; method: immunoSEQ multiplex PCR. The table shows about 5,100 clones, with about 70% occurring only once. V shed 5 bases, J shed 0 bases, and the junction held 13 bases outside the gene matches. Germline V CDR1 and CDR2: MNHNY, SVGAGI (reference sequence). There are 18 residues in the CDR3. This chain connects TRBV6-6 to TRBJ2-3; 8 bases map to TRBD2. This clonotype originated in a female donor of 60 years or more with lung cancer. The sequences come from tissue from the colon, collected at autopsy. CDR3 amino acids: CASSPRPGRGGSTDTQYF. CDR3 nucleotide sequence: TGTGCCAGCAGTCCTCGCCCTGGACGGGGGGGTAGCACAGATACGCAGTATTTT.